One and the same sample provided the 14 T cell receptor beta chains below, sequenced in a study of identical twins. Via MiXCR, TCRdb re-called the 5' RACE reads, giving one row per CDR3 protein. The data hold some 630,000 distinct CDR3 sequences, with just over 7% observed a single time. These same records also appear under a second study, on yellow fever vaccine responses in identical twins.

The sequencing input was PBMCs. The receptors originated from a woman younger than 30 in good health.

The chain recombines TRBV19 with TRBJ2-3; D possibly corresponds to TRBD2 (5 bases). Per germline, CDR1 LNHDA and CDR2 SQIVND (reference sequence). This CDR3 region has 14 residues. V lost 7 bases and J lost 0, with 11 bases in between. CDR3 residues: CASKGRASTDTQYF. CDR3 bases: TGTGCCAGTAAAGGGCGGGCTAGCACAGATACGCAGTATTTT.

This clonotype was detected many times. The chain recombines TRBV29-1 with TRBJ2-1, with 10 positions matching TRBD2. The CDR3 is 13 residues long. J lost 6 bases, V lost 7 bases, and 6 bases had no gene match. Per the germline V gene, CDR1 is SQVTM and CDR2 is ANQGSEA. The CDR3 sequence: CSGGLAVANEQFF. The CDR3 DNA is TGCAGCGGCGGACTAGCGGTTGCCAATGAGCAGTTCTTC.

The rearrangement joins TRBV12-3 or TRBV12-4 to TRBJ2-7; possibly TRBD2 for D (5 bases). The CDR3 extends over 14 amino acids. The ends were cut back, 2 bases at V and 4 bases at J, with 12 bases in the middle. The CDR3 loop is CASSLRGSPYEQYF. The CDR3 region has the DNA TGTGCCAGCAGTTTAAGAGGGAGCCCTTACGAGCAGTACTTC.

This clonotype appeared many times. V gene TRBV18 combines with J gene TRBJ2-7, with D perhaps TRBD1 (5 bases). Germline V lookup: CDR1 KGHSH, CDR2 LQKENI. The length of the CDR3 is 18 residues. V was cut by 4 bases and J by 6 bases, with 28 bases left in between. DNA of the CDR3: TGTGCCAGCTCACTCCGTCGCCTTCAAACGACAGACTTAAGCGAGCAGTACTTC. Encoded protein: CASSLRRLQTTDLSEQYF.

The J gene is TRBJ2-7, the V gene TRBV6-5; 10 nucleotides match TRBD1. The length of the CDR3 is 14 residues. CDR1 and CDR2 (germline): MNHEY, SVGAGI. The J segment lost 11 bases and the V segment lost 5 bases, leaving 12 bases of the junction unmatched. CDR3 in DNA: TGTGCCAGCAGTACTACCCCGGGACAGGGGCAGGAGTACGTC. Its translation is CASSTTPGQGQEYV.

This clonotype was seen a handful of times. This sequence joins TRBV7-9 and TRBJ2-1; 10 bases are a match to TRBD1. Germline V gives CDR1 SEHNR, CDR2 FQNEAQ (reference sequence). Trimming took 7 bases from V and 7 from J; bases not matched to a gene: 16. The length of the CDR3 is 17 residues. The CDR3 sequence is CASTIIYGTGEGNEQFF. DNA of the CDR3: TGTGCCAGCACCATAATCTACGGGACAGGGGAAGGGAATGAGCAGTTCTTC. The full variable domain, in which reference TRBV7-9 and TRBJ2-1 provide the parts outside the CDR3, is DTGVSQNPRHKITKRGQNVTFRCDPISEHNRLYWYRQTLGQGPEFLTYFQNEAQLEKSRLLSDRFSAERPKGSFSTLEIQRTEQGDSAMYLCASTIIYGTGEGNEQFFGPGTRLTVL.

This clonotype was seen ten or more times. The J gene is TRBJ2-3, the V gene TRBV20-1; TRBD2 might be the D (5 bases). CDR3 length equals 15 residues. Germline V gene lookup returns CDR1 DFQATT and CDR2 SNEGSKA (reference sequence). Between the trimmed V and J ends, which lost 3 bases and 1 base, there was a span of 14 bases. CDR3 coding DNA: TGCAGTGCTAGGATAGACGGGCGGGGCACAGATACGCAGTATTTT. Amino acid sequence: CSARIDGRGTDTQYF.

This clonotype was counted between two and nine times. The chain employs TRBV5-1 and TRBJ1-6; 11 nucleotides line up with TRBD1. Looked up from germline, CDR1 is SGHRS and CDR2 is YFSETQ. The CDR3 contains 17 residues. After removal of 4 bases from V and 6 bases from J, the junction contained 9 bases not matched to a gene. CDR3: CASSGGQGARSNSPLHF. The CDR3 region has the DNA TGCGCCAGCAGCGGAGGACAGGGGGCCCGTAGTAATTCACCCCTCCACTTT.

This clonotype has just a few counts. The chain is built from TRBV20-1 and TRBJ2-1; a possible D gene is TRBD2 (6 bases). Between the trimmed V and J ends, which lost 3 bases and 4 bases, there was a span of 19 bases. Per the germline V gene, CDR1 is DFQATT and CDR2 is SNEGSKA (reference sequence). CDR3 length: 16 residues. CDR3 in amino acids: CSASPFRAGPYNEQFF. The CDR3 DNA follows: TGCAGTGCTAGTCCTTTTAGGGCGGGGCCTTACAATGAGCAGTTCTTC.

V and J are TRBV6-2 or TRBV6-3 and TRBJ1-5, with no clear D. Germline lookup yields CDR1 MNHEY and CDR2 SVGEGT. This CDR3 spans 14 amino acids. V was clipped by 0 bases and J by 4 bases, with 7 bases between them. The CDR3 protein is CASSYSRINQPQHF. The DNA of the CDR3 is TGTGCCAGCAGTTACTCCCGGATTAATCAGCCCCAGCATTTT.

This clonotype was found a few times. V and J are TRBV12-5 and TRBJ2-1; TRBD2 matches 12 bases. Germline V lookup: CDR1 LGHNT, CDR2 FRNRAP. V lost 3 bases and J lost 4; bases outside the gene matches: 4. The CDR3 runs to 16 residues. The DNA for the CDR3 is TGTGCTAGTGGTTTCCGGACTAGCGGGACTTACAATGAGCAGTTCTTC. The encoded protein is CASGFRTSGTYNEQFF.

This sequence joins TRBV28 and TRBJ2-7; D ambiguous. V was pared by 7 bases and J by 0 bases, with 13 bases between. The CDR3 covers 14 residues. From germline, CDR1 is MDHEN and CDR2 SYDVKM. The CDR3 sequence: CASTGTRVSYEQYF. The DNA for the CDR3 is TGTGCCAGCACCGGAACACGGGTCTCCTACGAGCAGTACTTC.

This clonotype was picked up a small number of times. The CDR3 DNA is TGCAGTGCTAGAAAGGACCTCCAGTCCTACAATGAGCAGTTCTTC. It yields the protein CSARKDLQSYNEQFF. The genes are TRBV20-1 and TRBJ2-1; D uncertain. The CDR3 covers 15 residues. With 2 bases removed from V and 1 base from J, the gap between germline ends came to 12 bases. From germline, CDR1 is DFQATT and CDR2 SNEGSKA (reference sequence).

The sample holds many counts of this clonotype. The rearrangement joins TRBV7-6 to TRBJ1-6; D gene unclear. The CDR3 runs to 15 residues. Germline lookup yields CDR1 SGHVS and CDR2 FNYEAQ. V lost 4 bases and J lost 6, with 13 bases in between. The CDR3 reads CASSSSVGFNSPLHF. The CDR3 DNA reads as TGTGCCAGCAGCTCCTCAGTGGGCTTTAATTCACCCCTCCACTTT. The entire variable domain, with the rest obtained from reference TRBV7-6 and TRBJ1-6, is as follows: GAGVSQSPRYKVTKRGQDVALRCDPISGHVSLYWYRQALGQGPEFLTYFNYEAQQDKSGLPNDRFSAERPEGSISTLTIQRTEQRDSAMYRCASSSSVGFNSPLHFGNGTRLTVT.